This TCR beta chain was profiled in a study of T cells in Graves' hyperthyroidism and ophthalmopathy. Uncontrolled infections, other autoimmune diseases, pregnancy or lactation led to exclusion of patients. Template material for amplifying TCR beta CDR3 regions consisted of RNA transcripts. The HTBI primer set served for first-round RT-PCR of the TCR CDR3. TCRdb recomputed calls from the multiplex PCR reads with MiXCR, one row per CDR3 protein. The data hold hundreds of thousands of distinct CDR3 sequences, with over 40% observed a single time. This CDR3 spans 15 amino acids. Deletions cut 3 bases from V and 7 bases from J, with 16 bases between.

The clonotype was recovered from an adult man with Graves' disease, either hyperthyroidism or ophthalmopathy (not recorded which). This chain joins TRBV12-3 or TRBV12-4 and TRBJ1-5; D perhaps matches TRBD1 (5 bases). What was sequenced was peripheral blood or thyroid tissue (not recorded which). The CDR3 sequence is CASSFGHGAGQPQHF. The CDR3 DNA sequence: TGTGCCAGCAGTTTTGGTCATGGGGCCGGGCAGCCCCAGCATTTT.